This is a list of T cell receptor beta chains from one sample in a study of T cells in Graves' hyperthyroidism and ophthalmopathy. TCRdb itself ran the multiplex PCR reads through MiXCR, one entry per CDR3 protein. The sample includes some 50,000 distinct CDR3 sequences, about 54% seen only once; the top ten take over 30%. Sequenced input: peripheral blood or thyroid tissue (not recorded which). The receptor source for this set is a man aged 18 to 29 with Graves' hyperthyroidism. The CDR3 runs from the conserved cysteine through the conserved F or W. A D gene is named only where the DNA matches it firmly. Clone size is shown for a subset of rows, as once, few, many or a class of expanded clone.

TRBD1	TRBV29-1	.	TRBJ2-7	13	CSVRPGQGHEQYF	TGCAGCGTGAGGCCCGGACAGGGCCACGAGCAGTACTTC
.	TRBV9	.	TRBJ1-1	16	CAGSPNRALGDTEAFF	TGTGCCGGCAGTCCGAATCGGGCCCTCGGGGACACTGAAGCTTTCTTT
.	TRBV29-1	.	TRBJ2-5	11	CSVAVQETQYF	TGCAGCGTTGCAGTCCAAGAGACCCAGTACTTC
TRBD2	TRBV5-1	.	TRBJ2-3	14	CASIGGGAGDTRYF	TGCGCCAGCATTGGCGGGGGGGCAGGAGATACGCGGTATTTT
TRBD1	TRBV19	once	TRBJ1-2	15	CASSPTGTAIYGYTF	TGTGCCAGCAGCCCCACCGGGACAGCAATCTATGGCTACACCTTC
.	TRBV20-1	medium-sized	TRBJ2-7	14	CSARTTGAPYEQYF	TGCAGTGCTAGAACTACAGGAGCTCCCTACGAGCAGTACTTC
TRBD2	TRBV28	.	TRBJ2-2	19	CASSLSLLLAEGDTRELFF	TGTGCCAGCAGTTTAAGTCTATTACTAGCGGAGGGGGACACCAGGGAGCTGTTTTTT
TRBD1	TRBV29-1	.	TRBJ1-5	13	CSVMTGTNQPQHF	TGCAGCGTCATGACAGGGACTAATCAGCCCCAGCATTTC
.	TRBV13	many	TRBJ1-5	17	CASSLVQEPYSNQPQHF	TGTGCCAGCAGCTTAGTACAGGAACCTTATAGCAATCAGCCCCAGCATTTT
TRBD1	TRBV10-3	once	TRBJ1-1	13	CATDRGLNTEAFF	TGTGCCACCGACAGGGGGCTGAACACTGAAGCTTTCTTT
.	TRBV7-8	.	TRBJ1-4	13	CASSPARGEKLFF	TGTGCCAGCAGCCCGGCCCGGGGCGAAAAACTGTTTTTT
.	TRBV19	many	TRBJ2-2	13	CASPDRNTGELFF	TGTGCCAGCCCTGACAGAAACACCGGGGAGCTGTTTTTT
TRBD1	TRBV2	.	TRBJ1-2	12	CASLGQGSGYTF	TGTGCCAGCTTAGGACAGGGAAGTGGCTACACCTTC
TRBD1	TRBV7-8	.	TRBJ1-5	19	CASSSRFSVTRTGDQPQHF	TGTGCCAGCAGCTCAAGATTTAGCGTGACGCGGACAGGGGATCAGCCCCAGCATTTT
.	TRBV27	many	TRBJ1-1	13	CASRPGLSTEAFF	TGTGCCAGCAGACCAGGGTTATCCACTGAAGCTTTCTTT
TRBD1	TRBV24-1	.	TRBJ2-6	17	CATSDNRGYSGANVLTF	TGTGCCACCAGTGATAACAGGGGATACTCTGGGGCCAACGTCCTGACTTTC
TRBD2	TRBV6-2/TRBV6-3	many	TRBJ2-7	14	CASTRLAGTYEQYF	TGTGCCAGCACCAGACTAGCGGGAACCTACGAGCAGTACTTC
.	TRBV29-1	few	TRBJ2-1	16	CSVEPPSRSSYNEQFF	TGCAGCGTTGAGCCTCCGTCCCGTAGCTCCTACAATGAGCAGTTCTTC
.	TRBV28	.	TRBJ1-2	17	CTSSTYFSDADFHGYTF	TGTACCAGCAGCACTTATTTCTCGGACGCGGATTTCCATGGCTACACCTTC
.	TRBV29-1	many	TRBJ1-1	14	CSVEPGARDTEAFF	TGCAGCGTTGAACCAGGGGCCCGGGACACTGAAGCTTTCTTT
.	TRBV7-2	.	TRBJ2-7	14	CASSPQGKPYEQYF	TGTGCCAGCAGCCCCCAGGGAAAACCCTACGAGCAGTACTTC
.	TRBV24-1	.	TRBJ2-7	12	CATSGISYEQYF	TGTGCCACCAGCGGCATCTCCTACGAGCAGTACTTC
TRBD1	TRBV10-3	.	TRBJ1-1	15	CAIKGTGEGDTEAFF	TGTGCCATTAAAGGGACAGGGGAGGGAGACACTGAAGCTTTCTTT
TRBD1	TRBV29-1	.	TRBJ1-2	11	CSVVDRVGYTF	TGCAGCGTTGTGGACAGGGTTGGCTACACCTTC
.	TRBV20-1	.	TRBJ2-7	13	CSARGRVAYEQYF	TGCAGTGCTAGGGGGCGCGTTGCCTACGAGCAGTACTTC
.	TRBV7-9	.	TRBJ1-6	13	CAINRDYNSPLHF	TGTGCCATCAACAGGGATTATAATTCACCCCTCCACTTT
TRBD1	TRBV7-9	.	TRBJ2-7	14	CASSRGQGPHEQYF	TGTGCCAGCAGCCGGGGACAGGGCCCCCACGAGCAGTACTTC
TRBD1	TRBV20-1	few	TRBJ1-6	17	CSARVPGTGRINSPLHF	TGCAGTGCTAGAGTCCCCGGGACAGGGAGAATCAATTCACCCCTCCACTTT
.	TRBV7-2	.	TRBJ2-5	23	CASSLIANYGYTFGRTYQSEEYF	.
.	TRBV29-1	.	TRBJ1-2	14	CSVGPGTTDYGYTF	TGCAGCGTTGGCCCGGGAACTACTGACTATGGCTACACCTTC
TRBD2	TRBV2	many	TRBJ2-2	14	CAGSSGRRFGELFF	TGTGCCGGATCTAGCGGGAGAAGATTCGGGGAGCTGTTTTTT
TRBD2	TRBV5-1	many	TRBJ2-2	16	CASRTSGLANTGELFF	TGCGCCAGTCGGACTAGCGGGCTCGCGAACACCGGGGAGCTGTTTTTT
.	TRBV20-1	medium-sized	TRBJ1-1	12	CSARSREVGGGF	TGCAGTGCTAGGTCCAGGGAGGTAGGAGGGGGATTT
.	TRBV7-4	once	TRBJ2-7	12	CASTGRGAEQYF	TGTGCCAGCACTGGACGGGGGGCCGAGCAGTACTTC
TRBD1	TRBV20-1	many	TRBJ1-6	14	CSAVPGQGDSPLHF	TGCAGTGCTGTTCCGGGACAGGGGGATTCACCCCTCCACTTT
.	TRBV6-2/TRBV6-3	many	TRBJ1-1	15	CASTLAGRKNTEAFF	TGTGCCAGCACCCTCGCGGGGAGGAAGAACACTGAAGCTTTCTTT
.	TRBV28	.	TRBJ2-7	14	CASSLDGTYYEQYF	TGTGCCAGCAGTTTAGACGGTACCTACTACGAGCAGTACTTC
TRBD1	TRBV20-1	many	TRBJ2-7	14	CSANRGGKAYEQYF	TGCAGTGCTAACAGAGGGGGCAAAGCCTACGAGCAGTACTTC
TRBD2	TRBV28	many	TRBJ2-7	14	CASQRLAGSYEQYF	TGTGCCAGCCAGCGACTAGCGGGATCCTACGAGCAGTACTTC
.	TRBV19	.	TRBJ1-1	15	CASSITPLRITEAFF	TGTGCCAGTAGTATCACCCCATTGAGGATCACTGAAGCTTTCTTT
TRBD1	TRBV7-2	few	TRBJ2-7	15	CASSKLGQGAEEQYF	TGTGCCAGCAGCAAACTGGGGCAGGGGGCGGAGGAGCAGTACTTC
.	TRBV15	few	TRBJ1-2	16	CATSRPSGLQNYGYTF	TGTGCCACCAGCAGACCGTCGGGACTCCAGAACTATGGCTACACCTTC
.	TRBV28	few	TRBJ2-7	16	CASSYEGFRDSYEQYF	TGTGCCAGCAGTTACGAGGGGTTTCGGGACTCCTACGAGCAGTACTTC
.	TRBV9	many	TRBJ1-1	13	CASRPVGRPEAFF	TGTGCCAGCAGACCGGTAGGGAGGCCTGAAGCTTTCTTT
TRBD1	TRBV5-6	.	TRBJ1-2	14	CASSPDRGRYGYTF	TGTGCCAGCAGCCCGGACAGGGGGCGTTATGGCTACACCTTC
.	TRBV5-5	many	TRBJ2-7	14	CASSLVDVNYEQYF	TGTGCCAGCAGCTTGGTAGATGTCAATTACGAGCAGTACTTC
.	TRBV7-8	.	TRBJ1-5	14	CASSEFSMTQPQHF	TGTGCCAGCAGTGAATTTTCGATGACTCAGCCCCAGCATTTT
TRBD1	TRBV11-3	once	TRBJ2-1	14	CASSLDRVKDEQFF	TGTGCCAGCAGCTTGGACAGGGTAAAGGATGAGCAGTTCTTC
.	TRBV3-1	many	TRBJ2-7	13	CASSQGRGGKQYF	TGTGCCAGCAGCCAAGGCAGGGGAGGTAAGCAGTACTTC
.	TRBV7-9	many	TRBJ1-2	13	CASSLTRIYGYTF	TGTGCCAGCAGCTTGACAAGGATATATGGCTACACCTTC
.	TRBV20-1	once	TRBJ1-2	14	CSARAAGPRSGYTF	TGCAGTGCTAGAGCGGCAGGACCAAGGTCGGGCTACACCTTC
.	TRBV14	many	TRBJ1-4	17	CASSQVTGGGTNEKLFF	TGTGCCAGCAGCCAAGTTACGGGAGGGGGAACTAATGAAAAACTGTTTTTT
TRBD2	TRBV7-2	once	TRBJ2-7	15	CASSYRLAVTYEQYF	TGTGCCAGCAGCTACAGACTAGCGGTAACCTACGAGCAGTACTTC
TRBD1	TRBV9	many	TRBJ1-2	16	CASSPEPGQGVYGYTF	TGTGCCAGCTCACCCGAGCCGGGACAGGGGGTCTATGGCTACACCTTC
.	TRBV29-1	.	TRBJ1-2	11	CSVAGAEGYTF	TGCAGCGTGGCAGGGGCGGAGGGCTACACCTTC